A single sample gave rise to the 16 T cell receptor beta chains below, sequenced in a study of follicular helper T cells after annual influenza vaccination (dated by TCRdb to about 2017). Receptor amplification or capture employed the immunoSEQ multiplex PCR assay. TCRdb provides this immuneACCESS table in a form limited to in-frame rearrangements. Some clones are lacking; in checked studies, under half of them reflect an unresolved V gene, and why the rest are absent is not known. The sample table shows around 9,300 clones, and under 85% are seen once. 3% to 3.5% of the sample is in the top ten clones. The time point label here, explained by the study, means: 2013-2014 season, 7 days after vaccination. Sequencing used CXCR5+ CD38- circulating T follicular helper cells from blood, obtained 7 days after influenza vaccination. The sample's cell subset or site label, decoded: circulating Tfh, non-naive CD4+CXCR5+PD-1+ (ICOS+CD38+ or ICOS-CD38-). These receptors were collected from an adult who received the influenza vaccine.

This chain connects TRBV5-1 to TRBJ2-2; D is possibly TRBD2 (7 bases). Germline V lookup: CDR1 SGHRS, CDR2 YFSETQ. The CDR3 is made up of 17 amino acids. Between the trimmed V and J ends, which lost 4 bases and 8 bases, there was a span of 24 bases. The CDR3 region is CASSRGVLRGPGGELFF. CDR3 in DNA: TGCGCCAGCAGCCGGGGGGTGTTGCGGGGGCCCGGTGGGGAGCTGTTTTTT.

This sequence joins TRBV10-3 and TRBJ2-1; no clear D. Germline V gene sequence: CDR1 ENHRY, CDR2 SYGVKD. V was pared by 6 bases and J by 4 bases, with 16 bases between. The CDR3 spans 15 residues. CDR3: CAISLDPTSYNEQFF. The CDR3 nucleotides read TGTGCCATCAGCCTAGACCCGACGAGTTACAATGAGCAGTTCTTC.

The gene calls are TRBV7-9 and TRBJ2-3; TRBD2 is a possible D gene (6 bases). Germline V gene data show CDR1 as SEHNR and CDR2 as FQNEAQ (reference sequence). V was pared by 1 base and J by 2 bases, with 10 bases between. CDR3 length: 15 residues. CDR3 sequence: CASSLVIADTDTQYF. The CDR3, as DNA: TGTGCCAGCAGCTTAGTAATAGCGGACACAGATACGCAGTATTTT.

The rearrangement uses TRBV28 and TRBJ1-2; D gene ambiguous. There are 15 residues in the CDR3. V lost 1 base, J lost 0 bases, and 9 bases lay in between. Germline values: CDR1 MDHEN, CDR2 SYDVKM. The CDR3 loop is CASSLYDRTNYGYTF. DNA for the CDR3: TGTGCCAGCAGTTTATACGACCGAACTAACTATGGCTACACCTTC.

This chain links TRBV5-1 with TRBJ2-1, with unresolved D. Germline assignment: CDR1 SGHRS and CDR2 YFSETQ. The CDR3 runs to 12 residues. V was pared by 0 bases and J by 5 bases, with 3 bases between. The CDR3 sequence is CASSLGNNEQFF. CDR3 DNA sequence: TGCGCCAGCAGCTTGGGAAACAATGAGCAGTTCTTC.

CDR3 nucleotides: TGTGCCAGCAACCCAAGCAGGGGGCTGGCTTTCTTT. It codes for CASNPSRGLAFF. The chain has TRBV28 and TRBJ1-1; 8 bases agree with TRBD1. Per germline, CDR1 MDHEN and CDR2 SYDVKM. Losses at the gene ends were 7 bases for V and 11 bases for J; bases not matched to a gene: 9. The CDR3 spans 12 residues.

In DNA, the CDR3 is TGTGCCAGCAGCTTGGGGGTTGGATGGGAGACCCAGTACTTC. Amino acids: CASSLGVGWETQYF. V is TRBV5-6 and J is TRBJ2-5; D remains unclear. Germline assignment: CDR1 SGHDT and CDR2 YYEEEE. The CDR3 is 14 residues long. V lost 0 bases and J lost 5, with 11 bases in between.

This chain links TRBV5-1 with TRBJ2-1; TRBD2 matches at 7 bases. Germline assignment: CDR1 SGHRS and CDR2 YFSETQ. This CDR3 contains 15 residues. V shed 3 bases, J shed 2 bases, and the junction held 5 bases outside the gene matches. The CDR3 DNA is TGCGCCAGCAGCTACGCAGCGGGAACCTACAATGAGCAGTTCTTC. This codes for CASSYAAGTYNEQFF.

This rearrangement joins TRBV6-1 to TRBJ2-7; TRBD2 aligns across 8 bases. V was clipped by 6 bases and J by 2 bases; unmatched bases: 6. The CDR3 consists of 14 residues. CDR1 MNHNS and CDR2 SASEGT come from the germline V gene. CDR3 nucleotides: TGTGCCAGCAGGGGCCGGGGGGGTCCCTACGAGCAGTACTTC. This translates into CASRGRGGPYEQYF.

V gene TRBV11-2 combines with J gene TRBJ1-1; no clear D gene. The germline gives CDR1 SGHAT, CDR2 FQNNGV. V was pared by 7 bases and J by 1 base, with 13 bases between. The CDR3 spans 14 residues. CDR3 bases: TGTGCCAGCACCAGAGCCCTGAGGAACACTGAAGCTTTCTTT. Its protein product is CASTRALRNTEAFF.

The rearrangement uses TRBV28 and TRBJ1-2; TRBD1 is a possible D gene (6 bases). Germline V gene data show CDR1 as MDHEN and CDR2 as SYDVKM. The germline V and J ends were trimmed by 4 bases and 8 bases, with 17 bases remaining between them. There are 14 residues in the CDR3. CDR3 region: CASSSGGQRPGYTF. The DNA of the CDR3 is TGTGCCAGCAGTTCCGGAGGACAGCGCCCCGGCTACACCTTC.

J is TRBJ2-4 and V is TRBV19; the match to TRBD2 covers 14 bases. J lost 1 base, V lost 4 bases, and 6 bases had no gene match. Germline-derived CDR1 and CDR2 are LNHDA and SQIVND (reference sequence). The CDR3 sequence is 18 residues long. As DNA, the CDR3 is TGTGCCAGTAGTACCGGGACTAGCGGGGGAGGGGCCAAAAACATTCAGTACTTC. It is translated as CASSTGTSGGGAKNIQYF.

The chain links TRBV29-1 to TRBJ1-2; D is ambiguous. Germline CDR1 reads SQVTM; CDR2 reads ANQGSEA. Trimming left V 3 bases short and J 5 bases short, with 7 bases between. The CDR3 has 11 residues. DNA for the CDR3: TGCAGCGTTGAGTTTAATTATGGCTACACCTTC. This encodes CSVEFNYGYTF.

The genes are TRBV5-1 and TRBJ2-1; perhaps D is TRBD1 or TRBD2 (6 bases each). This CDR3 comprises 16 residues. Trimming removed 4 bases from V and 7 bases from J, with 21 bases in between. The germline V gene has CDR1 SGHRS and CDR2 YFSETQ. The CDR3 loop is CASSGTLQGSGNEQFF. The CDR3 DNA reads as TGCGCCAGCAGCGGGACTCTACAGGGATCTGGGAATGAGCAGTTCTTC.

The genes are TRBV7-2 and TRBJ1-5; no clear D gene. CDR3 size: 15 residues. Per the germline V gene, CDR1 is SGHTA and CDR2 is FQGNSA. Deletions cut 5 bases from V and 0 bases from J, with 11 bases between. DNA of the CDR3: TGTGCCAGCAGCCTGGAACTGAATAGCAATCAGCCCCAGCATTTT. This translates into CASSLELNSNQPQHF.

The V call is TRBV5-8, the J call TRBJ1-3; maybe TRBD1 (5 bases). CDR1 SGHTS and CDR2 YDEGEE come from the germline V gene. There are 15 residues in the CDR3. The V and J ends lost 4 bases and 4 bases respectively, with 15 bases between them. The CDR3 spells CASSLNGAGGNTIYF. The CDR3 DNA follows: TGTGCCAGCAGCCTAAACGGGGCTGGAGGAAACACCATATATTTT.